This T cell receptor (beta chain) comes out of a study of cytomegalovirus exposure and HLA in healthy donors. Study background: In a previous analysis, around 110 million unique TCR beta sequences were found from approximately 180 million T cells. Study-wide points: Several of the most significant clusters were apparently associated with common viral pathogens in a later analysis. The study recorded some 160 TCR beta chains that were cytomegalovirus-associated.

About this clone itself: Its antigen is unknown. Other DNA sequences in the sample encode the same CDR3.

The CDR3 sequence is 17 residues long. Germline CDR1 reads SGHRS; CDR2 reads YFSETQ. J gave up 6 bases and V 4 bases, and 16 bases lay outside the gene matches. Primers: 60 Vbeta forward and 13 Jbeta reverse. TCRdb's copy holds only in-frame clones and misses some; the assay was immunoSEQ multiplex PCR. The sample gives approximately 100,000 clones, 74% of which show up once; roughly 2.5% is in the top ten. Donors had nominal health at sampling but likely had unrecorded immune exposures. The sequence was collected from a man in his fifties or sixties in good health and CMV-seropositive. The sample taken for sequencing was PBMCs. This chain connects TRBV5-1 to TRBJ1-1; 9 bases align to TRBD1. The CDR3, as DNA: TGCGCCAGCAGCCCAGGGACAGGGCGGAGTCGAGGGGCTGAAGCTTTCTTT. Its protein product is CASSPGTGRSRGAEAFF.